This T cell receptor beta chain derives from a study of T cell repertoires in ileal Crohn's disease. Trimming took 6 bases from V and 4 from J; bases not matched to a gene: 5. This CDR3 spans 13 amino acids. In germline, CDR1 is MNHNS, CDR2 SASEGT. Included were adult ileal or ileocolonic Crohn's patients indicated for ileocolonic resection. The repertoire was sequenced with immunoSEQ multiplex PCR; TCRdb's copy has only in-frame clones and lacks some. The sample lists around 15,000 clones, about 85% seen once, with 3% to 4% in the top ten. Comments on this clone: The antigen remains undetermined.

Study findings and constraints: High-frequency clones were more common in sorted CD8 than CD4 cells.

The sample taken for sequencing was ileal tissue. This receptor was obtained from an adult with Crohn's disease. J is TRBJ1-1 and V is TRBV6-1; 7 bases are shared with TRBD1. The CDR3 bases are TGTGCCAGCAGAGTTACAGGGGCCACTGAAGCTTTCTTT. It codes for CASRVTGATEAFF.